This is a list of T cell receptor beta chains from one sample in a study of blood T cell repertoires in COVID-19. Method: immunoSEQ multiplex PCR; TCRdb's copy keeps in-frame clones and lacks some. The repertoire holds 100,000 to 150,000 clones, with less than 90% as singletons. Sequenced input: PBMCs or T cells enriched from blood (not recorded which). These receptors originate from a woman between 50 and 59 years old who had recovered from COVID-19. Each CDR3 is given with its conserved first and last residue. A D gene is named only where the DNA matches it firmly. Expanded clones are given a class, and other clones once, few, many or no size at all.

j_call clone_size v_call d_call cdr3_aa cdr3_nt
TRBJ1-4 NA TRBV4-1 TRBD1 CASSQGGTVQTNEKLFF TGCGCCAGCAGCCAAGGAGGGACAGTTCAAACTAATGAAAAACTGTTTTTT
TRBJ1-4 NA TRBV4-1 TRBD1 CASSPDRASNLFF TGCGCCAGCAGCCCGGACAGGGCATCTAATCTGTTTTTT
TRBJ1-1 few TRBV7-8 TRBD1 CASSLYRTGTGLNTEAFF TGTGCCAGCAGCCTCTACCGGACAGGGACAGGCCTAAACACTGAAGCTTTCTTT
TRBJ2-3 NA TRBV4-3 NA CASSQEGDRLDTQYF TGCGCCAGCAGCCAAGAAGGGGATCGGTTGGATACGCAGTATTTT
TRBJ2-7 NA TRBV3-1/TRBV3-2 TRBD2 CASSQEGLAGGVAYEQYF TGTGCCAGCAGCCAAGAAGGACTAGCGGGGGGGGTCGCCTACGAGCAGTACTTC
TRBJ1-1 few TRBV19 NA CASSLQGRSEAFF TGTGCCAGTAGCCTTCAGGGTCGTTCCGAAGCTTTCTTT
TRBJ2-2 once TRBV18 TRBD1 CASSPVGQDANTGELFF TGTGCCAGCTCACCAGTGGGACAGGACGCGAACACCGGGGAGCTGTTTTTT
TRBJ2-7 NA TRBV6-1 TRBD1 CASSEFGQDSSYEQYF TGTGCCAGCAGTGAATTTGGACAGGACAGCTCCTACGAGCAGTACTTC
TRBJ2-1 NA TRBV10-1 NA CASSDCSGRSYEQFF TGCGCCAGCAGTGATTGTTCAGGTAGGTCCTATGAGCAGTTCTTC
TRBJ1-3 NA TRBV2 TRBD1 CASRRTGRGNTIYF TGTGCCAGCAGGAGGACAGGCCGTGGAAACACCATATATTTT
TRBJ2-7 NA TRBV11-3 TRBD1 CASNSWGQGSYEQYF TGTGCCAGCAACTCATGGGGACAGGGCTCCTACGAGCAGTACTTC
TRBJ1-2 NA TRBV12-3/TRBV12-4 NA CASSREGMGYTF TGTGCCAGCAGTCGGGAGGGGATGGGCTACACCTTC
TRBJ1-1 NA TRBV7-9 NA CASSLEVRTLRAFF TGTGCCAGCAGCTTAGAGGTCAGGACTCTTCGAGCTTTCTTT
TRBJ2-3 NA TRBV2 NA CASSYTDTQYF TGTGCCAGCAGCTACACAGATACGCAGTATTTT
TRBJ2-1 once TRBV5-6 NA CASSSGHLGSNEQFF TGTGCCAGCAGCTCAGGTCACCTTGGGAGCAATGAGCAGTTCTTC
TRBJ1-1 NA TRBV29-1 NA CSGDIPGYTEAFF TGCAGCGGTGATATTCCAGGATACACTGAAGCTTTCTTT
TRBJ2-7 NA TRBV27 NA CASSLRGDWRYEQYF TGTGCCAGCAGTCTCCGTGGGGACTGGAGGTACGAGCAGTACTTC
TRBJ2-1 NA TRBV29-1 TRBD2 CSVGDGGGVNEQFF TGCAGCGTTGGAGATGGCGGGGGGGTCAATGAGCAGTTCTTC
TRBJ2-7 NA TRBV5-8 NA CASSGEQEYEQYF TGTGCCAGCAGCGGGGAACAGGAATACGAGCAGTACTTC
TRBJ1-4 NA TRBV5-4 TRBD1 CASSLKDRGNEKLFF TGTGCCAGCAGCTTGAAAGACAGGGGTAATGAAAAACTGTTTTTT
TRBJ1-2 NA TRBV4-3 TRBD1 CASSQGTGMGGYTF TGCGCCAGCAGCCAAGGGACAGGGATGGGCGGCTACACCTTC
TRBJ2-7 NA TRBV27 NA CASSPHAAGGYEQYF TGTGCCAGCAGTCCTCATGCCGCCGGCGGGTACGAGCAGTACTTC
TRBJ2-2 NA TRBV3-1/TRBV3-2 NA CASSQEGGWELFF TGTGCCAGCAGCCAAGAAGGGGGATGGGAGCTGTTTTTT
TRBJ2-1 NA TRBV5-1 TRBD1 CASSIGQGGVNEQFF TGCGCCAGCAGCATCGGACAGGGGGGCGTGAATGAGCAGTTCTTC
TRBJ1-5 NA TRBV5-8 NA CASSRDLNYENQPQHF TGTGCCAGCAGCCGGGACTTGAATTATGAGAATCAGCCCCAGCATTTT
TRBJ1-1 once TRBV5-1 NA CASSSSQQLNTEAFF TGCGCCAGCAGCTCCTCCCAACAGCTGAACACTGAAGCTTTCTTT
TRBJ2-2 NA TRBV7-9 TRBD1 CASGTVNTGELFF TGTGCCAGCGGGACAGTAAACACCGGGGAGCTGTTTTTT
TRBJ2-2 NA TRBV11-2 NA CASSLDSVNTGELFF TGTGCCAGCAGCTTAGATTCTGTGAACACCGGGGAGCTGTTTTTT
TRBJ1-1 NA TRBV12-3/TRBV12-4 NA CASSLQRTEAFF TGTGCCAGCAGTTTACAGCGGACGGAAGCTTTCTTT